This T cell receptor beta chain comes out of a study of early T cells in non-severe SARS-CoV-2 infection. TCRdb itself ran the 5' RACE reads through MiXCR, one entry per CDR3 protein. Altogether approximately 50,000 distinct CDR3 sequences are present, about a tenth being singletons, with the ten largest covering about 15%. This clonotype was detected only a few times. The V gene's germline CDR1 is MDHEN and CDR2 SYDVKM. Losses at the gene ends were 6 bases for V and 2 bases for J; bases not matched to a gene: 4. This CDR3 is built from 14 residues. The chain links TRBV28 to TRBJ2-1; 7 nucleotides agree with TRBD2. The receptor was isolated from an adult who was a healthcare worker with PCR-confirmed SARS-CoV-2 infection or an uninfected control (not recorded which). Sequencing was done on a sample of whole blood. This CDR3 reads CASSRSGAYNEQFF. In nucleotides, the CDR3 is TGTGCCAGCAGCCGGAGCGGGGCCTACAATGAGCAGTTCTTC.